This T cell receptor (beta chain) was sequenced for a study of beta chain features in type 1 diabetes. Of note for this clone: Its matching antigen is unknown.

Expressed TCRB transcripts were sequenced because the entire RNA isolate underwent reverse transcription. Using immunoSEQ multiplex PCR, the repertoire was profiled, and TCRdb retains in-frame clones only, with some absent. The sample has 680,000 or so clones, roughly an eighth seen once; the top ten hold approximately 0.022%. V lost 7 bases and J lost 5, with 20 bases in between. The CDR3 sequence is 15 residues long. Looked up from germline, CDR1 is MNHEY and CDR2 is SMNVEV (reference sequence). Study-level findings and limits: Patients with type 1 diabetes carried fewer insertions and had more deletions at their VDJ junctions. TCRB repertoires of naive, central memory and Treg cells appeared more similar among patients than among healthy donors. Amplification by PCR could prefer shorter templates, with the same effect in patients and controls. TCRB CDR3s from Type 1 diabetes patients were moderately but significantly shorter in all four CD4+ subsets.

The receptor was derived from a man younger than 35 with type 1 diabetes. This rearrangement joins TRBV27 to TRBJ1-1; D unresolved. The sample taken for sequencing was naive CD4+ T cells from blood. The CDR3 loop is CASTPIGQARTEAFF. The CDR3 nucleotides read TGTGCCAGCACCCCGATTGGCCAGGCGAGGACTGAAGCTTTCTTT.